These 10 T cell receptor beta chains originate from one sample sequenced in a study of T cell clonality in common variable immunodeficiency. No antigen is known for these receptors. Assay: immunoSEQ multiplex PCR; the TCRdb copy retains only in-frame clones and omits some. The sample counts over 20,000 clones, none seen once; the ten largest own around 4%. Study-wide points: Fewer deletions and N-nucleotide insertions were reportedly seen in common variable immunodeficiency TCR beta sequences.

Material for sequencing was peripheral blood mononuclear cells. Receptors originate from a human donor with common variable immunodeficiency.

A few counts support this clone. The DNA ends 3 residues before the CDR3 does, and the rest of the CDR3 is filled in from the germline J gene. V usage is TRBV2 and J usage is TRBJ2-5; unclear D gene. The CDR3 is made up of 10 amino acids. V lost 11 bases, J lost 5 bases, and 9 bases lay in between. Per the germline V gene, CDR1 is SNHLY and CDR2 is FYNNEI. CDR3 DNA, as far as it was read: TGTGCCTACTCCGTCGAGACC. Translation: CAYSVET. Given in full, the CDR3 is CAYSVETQYF. Looking up the rest from reference TRBV2 and TRBJ2-5 gives the full variable domain: EPEVTQTPSHQVTQMGQEVILRCVPISNHLYFYWYRQILGQKVEFLVSFYNNEISEKSEIFDDQFSVERPDGSNFTLKIRSTKLEDSAMYFCAYSVETQYFGPGTRLLVL.

For this clone: The CDR3 end lies 3 residues beyond the end of the read and is filled in from the germline J gene. The J gene is TRBJ1-1, the V gene TRBV7-3; 8 bases line up with TRBD1. Trimming took 4 bases from V and 1 from J; bases not matched to a gene: 5. The CDR3 sequence is 15 residues long. CDR1 is SGHTA and CDR2 is FQGTGA in the germline V gene. CDR3: CASSSGTGSNTEAFF. The sequenced CDR3 bases are TGTGCCAGCAGCTCAGGGACAGGTTCGAACACTGAA.

At least ten counts were recorded for this clone. The CDR3 end falls 3 residues outside the read, so it is completed with the germline J gene. The V and J genes are TRBV9 and TRBJ2-1; 10 bases agree with TRBD2. This CDR3 is 16 amino acids long. CDR1 is SGDLS, CDR2 YYNGEE, per germline. With V trimmed by 4 bases and J by 8 bases, 12 bases remained unmatched. The CDR3 is CASSSTALAGAHEQFF. The CDR3 DNA, read in part, is TGTGCCAGCAGCAGCACCGCTCTAGCGGGAGCCCATGAG.

The sample holds many counts of this clone. The read falls 3 residues short of the CDR3 end, and the missing part is taken from the germline J gene. J is TRBJ1-1 and V is TRBV18; TRBD1 agrees at 8 bases. CDR1 and CDR2 from the germline V gene are KGHSH and LQKENI. V was pared by 5 bases and J by 0 bases, with 5 bases of the junction left unmatched. The CDR3 contains 15 residues. CDR3 amino acids: CASSGQGTMNTEAFF. CDR3 DNA (partial): TGTGCCAGCTCAGGACAGGGCACCATGAACACTGAA. Drawing the rest from reference TRBV18 and TRBJ1-1, the complete variable domain is NAGVMQNPRHLVRRRGQEARLRCSPMKGHSHVYWYRQLPEEGLKFMVYLQKENIIDESGMPKERFSAEFPKEGPSILRIQQVVRGDSAAYFCASSGQGTMNTEAFFGQGTRLTVV.

This clone has ten or more counts. Read data end 3 residues before the CDR3 end; the end is taken from the germline J gene. This sequence joins TRBV5-1 and TRBJ2-7; perhaps TRBD2 as D (7 bases). Looked up from germline, CDR1 is SGHRS and CDR2 is YFSETQ. This CDR3 has 13 amino acids. V was shortened by 4 bases and J by 5 bases, with 13 bases between the two germline ends. CDR3 DNA, as far as it was read: TGCGCCAGCAGCCCCCTCGGGGGGCACGAG. It is translated as CASSPLGGHE. The whole CDR3 is CASSPLGGHEQYF.

This clone has a handful of counts. The read stops 3 residues short of the end of the CDR3; the missing end is completed from the germline J gene. The chain recombines TRBV7-6 with TRBJ2-7, with a weak D call TRBD2 (6 bases). From germline, CDR1 is SGHVS and CDR2 FNYEAQ. The CDR3 is made up of 15 amino acids. V shed 5 bases and J shed 6 bases, with 20 bases lying between them. The part of the CDR3 DNA that was read is TGTGCCAGCAGCCCTCGGTGGGGGGAAATGAGCGAG. This gives the protein CASSPRWGEMSE. In full, the CDR3 is CASSPRWGEMSEQYF.

Regarding this clone: The read ends 3 residues early relative to the CDR3; the germline J gene fills the gap. This rearrangement joins TRBV7-3 to TRBJ1-1; D not resolved. CDR1 and CDR2 (germline): SGHTA, FQGTGA. The CDR3 has 15 amino acids. Trimming stripped 1 base from V and 4 bases from J, with 13 bases between. CDR3 DNA, as far as it was read: TGTGCCAGCAGCTTAATATCCGTGGGCGTCACTGAA. Its protein is CASSLISVGVTE. The whole CDR3 sequence reads CASSLISVGVTEAFF.

A note on this clone: Coverage ceases 3 residues before the CDR3 finishes, and the germline J gene fills in the end. The chain employs TRBV19 and TRBJ1-5; 8 nucleotides agree with TRBD1. CDR1 is LNHDA and CDR2 is SQIVND in the germline V gene (reference sequence). The CDR3 is 14 residues long. Trimming cost V 6 bases and J 5 bases; bases outside gene matches: 6. The CDR3 region is CASRKTGGDQPQHF. Partial CDR3 DNA: TGTGCCAGTAGGAAAACAGGGGGTGATCAGCCC.

This clone was counted many times. Sequencing ends 3 residues short of the CDR3 end; the germline J gene provides the rest. The chain employs TRBV14 and TRBJ2-3; the match to TRBD1 covers 9 bases. The CDR3 spans 18 residues. Germline V gene sequence: CDR1 SGHDN, CDR2 FVKESK. The junction had 9 bases not matched to a gene; V was cut back by 1 base and J by 1 base. The CDR3 DNA, read in part, is TGTGCCAGCAGCCAAGGCCCACAGGGGGCCTCTCGCACAGATACG. It codes for CASSQGPQGASRTDT. The entire CDR3 is CASSQGPQGASRTDTQYF.

Remarks on this clone: The CDR3 end lies 3 residues beyond the end of the read and is filled in from the germline J gene. The chain employs TRBV25-1 and TRBJ2-1; 9 nucleotides match TRBD2. The CDR3 spans 14 residues. CDR1 and CDR2 from the germline V gene are MGHDK and SYGVNS. V was pared by 4 bases and J by 6 bases, with 4 bases of the junction left unmatched. The sequenced part of the CDR3 DNA is TGTGCCAGCAGTGTGGGGACTAGCCCCAATGAG. Translated: CASSVGTSPNE. The complete CDR3 sequence is CASSVGTSPNEQFF.